These 30 T cell receptor beta chains were sequenced from one sample in a study of blood T cell repertoires in COVID-19. The repertoire was sequenced with immunoSEQ multiplex PCR; TCRdb's copy has only in-frame clones and lacks some. The sample includes about 480,000 clones, roughly 89% of them seen just once. Sequences were obtained from peripheral blood. The receptor source for this set is a woman in her 30s with acute or convalescent COVID-19.

CDR3 in DNA: TGCGCCAGCAGCTCGCAGACTAGCGGGGTCGCTGGGGAGCAGTACTTC. It yields the protein CASSSQTSGVAGEQYF. V gene TRBV5-1 combines with J gene TRBJ2-7; 11 nucleotides line up with TRBD2. CDR3 length equals 16 residues. Germline V CDR1 and CDR2: SGHRS, YFSETQ. The trim removed 3 bases at V and 7 bases at J, leaving 12 bases unmatched.

V is TRBV5-1 and J is TRBJ1-1; 7 nucleotides agree with TRBD1. Per the germline V gene, CDR1 is SGHRS and CDR2 is YFSETQ. Losses at the gene ends were 2 bases for V and 4 bases for J; bases not matched to a gene: 8. This CDR3 has 15 amino acids. CDR3 sequence reads: CASSFEGGGGTEAFF. The CDR3 DNA reads TGCGCCAGCAGCTTCGAAGGGGGCGGCGGCACTGAAGCTTTCTTT.

V is TRBV28 and J is TRBJ1-5, with 7 bases matching TRBD1. CDR3 length: 19 residues. Germline V gene data show CDR1 as MDHEN and CDR2 as SYDVKM. V was pared by 6 bases and J by 1 base, with 18 bases of the junction left unmatched. The CDR3 sequence: CASRIRGPGVRGSNQPQHF. CDR3 DNA sequence: TGTGCCAGCAGGATAAGGGGGCCAGGGGTTAGAGGAAGCAATCAGCCCCAGCATTTT.

The gene calls are TRBV12-3 or TRBV12-4 and TRBJ1-1; TRBD1 agrees at 7 bases. V was pared by 3 bases and J by 4 bases, with 2 bases of the junction left unmatched. CDR3 length equals 13 residues. The CDR3 sequence: CASSFAGGTEAFF. For the CDR3, the DNA is TGTGCCAGCAGTTTCGCAGGGGGCACTGAAGCTTTCTTT.

V usage is TRBV3-1 (or the pseudogene TRBV3-2) and J usage is TRBJ1-3; no reliable D call. CDR1 and CDR2 (germline): LGHDT, YNNKEL (reference sequence). Trimming left V 0 bases short and J 4 bases short, with 10 bases between. The CDR3 consists of 15 residues. The CDR3 sequence is CASSQDYGSGNTIYF. Here the CDR3 DNA reads TGTGCCAGCAGCCAAGATTACGGTTCCGGAAACACCATATATTTT.

J is TRBJ1-2 and V is TRBV27; 7 nucleotides line up with TRBD1. Germline V gives CDR1 MNHEY, CDR2 SMNVEV (reference sequence). The CDR3 spans 15 residues. Unmatched junction bases numbered 10, after V lost 5 bases and J lost 4 bases. The CDR3 coding sequence is TGTGCCAGCAGTCAGTGGACAGGAGATATCTATGGCTACACCTTC. This gives the protein CASSQWTGDIYGYTF.

The chain links TRBV6-5 to TRBJ2-5, with D perhaps matching TRBD1 (5 bases). The CDR3 spans 15 residues. CDR1 MNHEY and CDR2 SVGAGI come from the germline V gene. The germline V and J ends were trimmed by 5 bases and 3 bases, with 16 bases remaining between them. The CDR3 sequence is CASSQTGVLKETQYF. The DNA for the CDR3 is TGTGCCAGCAGTCAAACAGGAGTACTGAAAGAGACCCAGTACTTC.

The chain carries TRBV7-6 and TRBJ2-1, with D possibly TRBD2 on 6 matching bases. Trimming removed 3 bases from V and 10 bases from J, with 10 bases in between. The CDR3 contains 12 residues. CDR1 is SGHVS, CDR2 FNYEAQ, per germline. The CDR3 DNA is TGTGCCAGCAGCTTCCATCTAGCGGAGCAGTTCTTC. Translating it yields CASSFHLAEQFF.

The V call is TRBV5-5, the J call TRBJ1-2; no reliable D call. Trimming took off 4 bases at V and 0 bases at J, with 7 bases between the two ends. Germline V gene lookup returns CDR1 SGHKS and CDR2 YYEKEE (reference sequence). The CDR3 is 13 amino acids. Here the CDR3 reads CASSLGSNYGYTF. CDR3 sequence (DNA): TGTGCCAGCAGCCTCGGGTCTAACTATGGCTACACCTTC.

The chain has TRBV5-6 and TRBJ1-1; 7 bases are shared with TRBD1. V lost 4 bases to trimming and J lost 0 bases; unmatched junction nucleotides: 6. CDR3 length: 15 residues. In germline, CDR1 is SGHDT, CDR2 YYEEEE. The CDR3 DNA reads as TGTGCCAGCAGCAACGGACAGGTGATGAACACTGAAGCTTTCTTT. Translated: CASSNGQVMNTEAFF.

J is TRBJ2-1 and V is TRBV6-4; D remains unclear. Germline loops: CDR1 MRHNA, CDR2 SNTAGT. The CDR3 consists of 14 residues. The V end lost 4 bases, the J end lost 7 bases, and 14 bases lay between the germline ends. The CDR3 sequence is CASSATRVFNEQFF. The CDR3 coding sequence is TGTGCCAGCAGTGCCACCCGGGTTTTTAATGAGCAGTTCTTC.

The rearrangement links TRBV13 to TRBJ2-7; 7 bases are a match to TRBD1. J gave up 6 bases and V 3 bases, and 11 bases lay outside the gene matches. Germline V gene data show CDR1 as PRHDT and CDR2 as FYEKMQ (reference sequence). This CDR3 region has 15 residues. CDR3 sequence (DNA): TGTGCCAGCAGCTTCGCTGAGACAGGGTCCGCCGAGCAGTACTTC. It is translated as CASSFAETGSAEQYF.

V gene TRBV7-3 combines with J gene TRBJ2-3; 7 nucleotides match TRBD2. V shed 5 bases, J shed 2 bases, and the junction held 4 bases outside the gene matches. The CDR3 has 14 residues. Germline V CDR1 and CDR2: SGHTA, FQGTGA. The CDR3 DNA follows: TGTGCCAGCAGCCGGGGGGAGCCCACAGATACGCAGTATTTT. It specifies CASSRGEPTDTQYF.

The DNA for the CDR3 is TGTGCCAGCAGTTACGGTCAGGGGACAGAAAAACTGTTTTTT. It encodes CASSYGQGTEKLFF. This chain links TRBV6-5 with TRBJ1-4; tentatively, D is TRBD1 (6 bases). Germline CDR1 reads MNHEY; CDR2 reads SVGAGI. Trimming took 2 bases from V and 8 from J, leaving 12 bases between them. The CDR3 consists of 14 residues.

The chain couples TRBV29-1 to TRBJ2-5, with TRBD2 identical over 11 bases. The CDR3 has 16 amino acids. Germline V gives CDR1 SQVTM, CDR2 ANQGSEA. Trimming at V came to 4 bases and at J to 4 bases, leaving 11 bases not matched to a gene. The CDR3 nucleotides are TGCAGCGTTGGGGGCGCTAGCGGGGGGTGGGGAGAGACCCAGTACTTC. Amino acid sequence: CSVGGASGGWGETQYF.

The gene calls are TRBV6-2 or TRBV6-3 and TRBJ2-6; 8 nucleotides line up with TRBD2. The CDR3 sequence is 16 residues long. V dropped 4 bases and J dropped 6; count of bases not matched to a gene: 8. Germline V gene lookup returns CDR1 MNHEY and CDR2 SVGEGT. CDR3 residues: CASSFGGALPANVLTF. The CDR3 DNA sequence: TGTGCCAGCAGTTTCGGGGGGGCTCTCCCGGCCAACGTCCTGACTTTC.

Here the CDR3 DNA reads TGTGCCAGCAGCCCAGGACTAGCGGGGGGGCTGAATGAGCAGTTCTTC. Amino acids: CASSPGLAGGLNEQFF. The chain combines TRBV11-3 with TRBJ2-1, with 15 bases identical to TRBD2. Germline CDR1 SGHNT, CDR2 YENEEA. J was trimmed by 7 bases and V by 5 bases; bases with no gene match: 6. This CDR3 region has 16 residues.

In this sample, this clone turned up once. This chain joins TRBV2 and TRBJ1-2, with D uncertain. Trimming removed 6 bases at V and 7 bases at J, with 9 bases between. This CDR3 region has 11 residues. CDR1 is SNHLY and CDR2 is FYNNEI in the germline V gene. The DNA for the CDR3 is TGTGCCAGCAGGCCCCCGGGTGGCTACACCTTC. It encodes CASRPPGGYTF.

This chain uses TRBV5-6 with TRBJ2-1; the D is unclear. This CDR3 has 14 amino acids. V was cut by 2 bases and J by 7 bases, with 13 bases left in between. The germline CDR1 and CDR2 sequences are SGHDT and YYEEEE. CDR3 protein: CASSFASQRNEQFF. The CDR3 region has the DNA TGTGCCAGCAGCTTCGCCTCCCAGAGGAATGAGCAGTTCTTC.

The chain couples TRBV30 to TRBJ2-2; D may be TRBD1 (6 bases). The CDR3 has 12 residues. The germline V and J ends were trimmed by 6 bases and 5 bases, with 10 bases remaining between them. Germline V gene lookup returns CDR1 GTSNPN and CDR2 SVGIG (reference sequence). The CDR3 DNA is TGTGCCTGCTCCGGACAGACCGGGGAGCTGTTTTTT. This encodes CACSGQTGELFF. The full variable domain, rest sourced from reference TRBV30 and TRBJ2-2, is SQTIHQWPATLVQPVGSPLSLECTVEGTSNPNLYWYRQAAGRGLQLLFYSVGIGQISSEVPQNLSASRPQDRQFILSSKKLLLSDSGFYLCACSGQTGELFFGEGSRLTVL.

This sequence joins TRBV7-9 and TRBJ2-5; 7 nucleotides match TRBD1. Germline CDR1 is SEHNR and CDR2 is FQNEAQ (reference sequence). The CDR3 is made up of 15 amino acids. With 3 bases clipped from V and 2 bases from J, the junction kept 6 bases outside the gene matches. DNA of the CDR3: TGTGCCAGCAGCTTTACAGGGGCACTACAAGAGACCCAGTACTTC. Its translation: CASSFTGALQETQYF.

This clone has just one count. The chain is built from TRBV6-5 and TRBJ2-7; D might be TRBD2 (6 bases). The CDR3 is 15 amino acids. V shed 3 bases and J shed 0 bases, with 12 bases lying between them. Germline V lookup: CDR1 MNHEY, CDR2 SVGAGI. CDR3 DNA: TGTGCCAGCAGTTATACATCGGGAGCCTCCTACGAGCAGTACTTC. Its protein product is CASSYTSGASYEQYF.

The V gene is TRBV6-5, the J gene TRBJ1-3; possibly TRBD1 for D (6 bases). Germline lookup yields CDR1 MNHEY and CDR2 SVGAGI. V lost 7 bases and J lost 7, with 20 bases in between. The CDR3 has 15 amino acids. This CDR3 reads CASTVQGFIVNTIYF. The CDR3 bases are TGTGCCAGCACCGTGCAGGGGTTTATAGTCAACACCATATATTTT.

The J gene is TRBJ1-4, the V gene TRBV7-8, with a possible D match to TRBD1 (5 bases). CDR3 length: 13 residues. V dropped 1 base and J dropped 6 bases, with 6 bases sitting between them. Germline V CDR1 and CDR2: SGHVS, FQNEAQ. CDR3 sequence (DNA): TGTGCCAGCAGCTTAGGGGGGGATGAAAAACTGTTTTTT. This translates into CASSLGGDEKLFF. Filled out from reference TRBV7-8 and TRBJ1-4, the complete variable domain reads GAGVSQSPRYKVAKRGQDVALRCDPISGHVSLFWYQQALGQGPEFLTYFQNEAQLDKSGLPSDRFFAERPEGSVSTLKIQRTQQEDSAVYLCASSLGGDEKLFFGSGTQLSVL.

This clone was observed once. V gene TRBV5-1 combines with J gene TRBJ2-7; 12 bases are shared with TRBD2. The germline gives CDR1 SGHRS, CDR2 YFSETQ. The CDR3 extends over 16 amino acids. V shed 2 bases and J 5 bases; nucleotides not matched to a gene: 8. The CDR3: CASSLGLAGPRNEQYF. The CDR3 coding sequence is TGCGCCAGCAGCTTAGGACTAGCGGGGCCTAGGAACGAGCAGTACTTC. The whole variable domain, remainder taken from reference TRBV5-1 and TRBJ2-7, is KAGVTQTPRYLIKTRGQQVTLSCSPISGHRSVSWYQQTPGQGLQFLFEYFSETQRNKGNFPGRFSGRQFSNSRSEMNVSTLELGDSALYLCASSLGLAGPRNEQYFGPGTRLTVT.

This rearrangement joins TRBV21-1 to TRBJ2-1; no check of the table's D call, TRBD1, against the DNA was made. TRBV21-1 is deemed a pseudogene. There are 15 residues in the CDR3. CDR3 residues: CALRPGRGPNNEQFF. DNA of the CDR3: TGTGCCCTCAGACCTGGAAGGGGGCCAAACAATGAGCAGTTCTTC.

The V gene is TRBV4-2, the J gene TRBJ1-5, with a tentative D call TRBD1 (6 bases). Per the germline V gene, CDR1 is LGHNA and CDR2 is YNFKEQ. V lost 1 base and J lost 3, with 10 bases in between. The CDR3 is 15 amino acids. The CDR3 here is CASSQVTGNNQPQHF. CDR3 DNA sequence: TGTGCCAGCAGCCAAGTCACAGGGAACAATCAGCCCCAGCATTTT.

This chain connects TRBV28 to TRBJ1-5, with 9 positions matching TRBD1. This CDR3 spans 17 amino acids. J gave up 6 bases and V 5 bases, and 14 bases lay outside the gene matches. CDR1 is MDHEN and CDR2 is SYDVKM in the germline V gene. The CDR3 protein is CASSTTPGQGFGQPQHF. As DNA, the CDR3 is TGTGCCAGCAGTACCACCCCGGGACAGGGCTTTGGTCAGCCCCAGCATTTT.

This sequence joins TRBV18 and TRBJ1-1; 7 bases line up with TRBD1. The CDR3 spans 14 residues. Germline V gene sequence: CDR1 KGHSH, CDR2 LQKENI. With 4 bases clipped from V and 2 bases from J, the junction kept 4 bases outside the gene matches. CDR3 loop: CASSLQGPNTEAFF. The CDR3 coding sequence is TGTGCCAGCTCACTACAGGGGCCCAACACTGAAGCTTTCTTT.

The genes are TRBV5-1 and TRBJ2-5; TRBD2 aligns across 14 bases. The CDR3 spans 20 residues. Germline V gives CDR1 SGHRS, CDR2 YFSETQ. V shed 3 bases, J shed 5 bases, and the junction held 18 bases outside the gene matches. The CDR3 here is CASSWGIRTSGGLPWETQYF. CDR3 coding DNA: TGCGCCAGCAGCTGGGGAATTAGGACTAGCGGGGGGCTACCTTGGGAGACCCAGTACTTC.